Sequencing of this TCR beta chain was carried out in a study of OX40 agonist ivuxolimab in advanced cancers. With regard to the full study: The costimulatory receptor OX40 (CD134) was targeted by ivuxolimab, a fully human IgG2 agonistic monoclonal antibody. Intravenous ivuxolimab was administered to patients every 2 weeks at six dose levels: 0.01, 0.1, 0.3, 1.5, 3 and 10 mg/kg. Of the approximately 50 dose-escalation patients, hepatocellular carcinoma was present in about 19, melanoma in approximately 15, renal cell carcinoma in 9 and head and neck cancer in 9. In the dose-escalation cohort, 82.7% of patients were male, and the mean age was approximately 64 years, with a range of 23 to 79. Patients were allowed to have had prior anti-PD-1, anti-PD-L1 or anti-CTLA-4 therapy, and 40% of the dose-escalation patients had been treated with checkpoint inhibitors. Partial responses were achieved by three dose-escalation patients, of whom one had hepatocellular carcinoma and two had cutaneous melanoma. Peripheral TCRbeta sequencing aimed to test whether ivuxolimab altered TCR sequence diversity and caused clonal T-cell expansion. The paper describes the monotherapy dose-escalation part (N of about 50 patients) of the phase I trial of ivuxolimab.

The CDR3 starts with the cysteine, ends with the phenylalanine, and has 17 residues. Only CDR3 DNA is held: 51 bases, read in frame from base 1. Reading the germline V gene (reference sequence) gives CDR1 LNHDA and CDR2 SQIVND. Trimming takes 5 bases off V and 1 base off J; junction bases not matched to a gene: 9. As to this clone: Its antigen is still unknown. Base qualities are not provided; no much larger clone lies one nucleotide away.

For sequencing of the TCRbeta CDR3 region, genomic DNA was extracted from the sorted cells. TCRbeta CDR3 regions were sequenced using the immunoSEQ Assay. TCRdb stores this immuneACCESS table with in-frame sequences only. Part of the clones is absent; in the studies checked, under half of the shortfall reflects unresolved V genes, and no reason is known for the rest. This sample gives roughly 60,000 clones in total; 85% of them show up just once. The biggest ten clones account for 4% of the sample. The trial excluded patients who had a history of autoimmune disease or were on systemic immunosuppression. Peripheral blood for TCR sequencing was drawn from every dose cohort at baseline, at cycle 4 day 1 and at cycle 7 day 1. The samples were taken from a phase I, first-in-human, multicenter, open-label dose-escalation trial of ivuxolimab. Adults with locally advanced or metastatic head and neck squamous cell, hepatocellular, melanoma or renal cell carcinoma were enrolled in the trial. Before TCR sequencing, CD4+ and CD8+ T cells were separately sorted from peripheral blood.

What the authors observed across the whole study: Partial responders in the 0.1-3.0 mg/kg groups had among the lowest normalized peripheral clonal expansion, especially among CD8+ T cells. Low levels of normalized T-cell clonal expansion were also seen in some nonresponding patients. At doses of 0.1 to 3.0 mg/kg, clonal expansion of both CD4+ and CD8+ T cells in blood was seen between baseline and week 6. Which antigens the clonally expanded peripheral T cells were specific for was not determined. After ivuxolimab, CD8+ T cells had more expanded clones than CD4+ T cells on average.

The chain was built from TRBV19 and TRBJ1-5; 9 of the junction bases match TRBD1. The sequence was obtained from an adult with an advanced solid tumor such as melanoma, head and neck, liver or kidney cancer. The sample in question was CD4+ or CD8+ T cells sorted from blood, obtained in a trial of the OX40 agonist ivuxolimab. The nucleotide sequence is TGTGCCAGTAGTTCCACAGGGGGCCCTAGGAGCAATCAGCCCCAGCATTTT. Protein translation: CASSSTGGPRSNQPQHF.